This is a list of T cell receptor beta chains from one sample in a study of radiotherapy plus CTLA-4 blockade in lung cancer. Clones were sequenced by immunoSEQ multiplex PCR, and TCRdb holds only the in-frame ones, with some missing. The sample holds 85,000 to 90,000 clones, about 87% seen once. The sequences come from peripheral blood, collected from a patient treated with radiotherapy plus ipilimumab. These receptors all come from a human donor with non-small cell lung cancer that progressed on radiotherapy plus ipilimumab. The CDR3 runs from the conserved cysteine through the conserved F or W. Each record gives: CDR3 length, J gene, D gene, V gene, clone size, CDR3 protein, CDR3 DNA. The D gene is left open where the match is weak. Clone size appears in some rows only: once, few, many, or a class for an expanded clone.

15 TRBJ2-3 TRBD2 TRBV18 . CASSLLAGVTDTQYF TGTGCCAGCTCACTTCTAGCGGGGGTCACAGATACGCAGTATTTT
14 TRBJ2-7 TRBD2 TRBV6-6 once CASSPSGRAGEQYF TGTGCCAGCAGTCCTAGCGGGAGGGCTGGCGAGCAGTACTTC
14 TRBJ1-4 . TRBV6-1 . CASSEKGVAEKLFF TGTGCCAGCAGTGAAAAAGGGGTTGCGGAAAAACTGTTTTTT
13 TRBJ1-2 TRBD1 TRBV5-5 . CASSTSTGSGYTF TGTGCCAGCAGCACCTCGACAGGGTCGGGCTACACCTTC
12 TRBJ2-1 . TRBV10-3 . CAISESGSEQFF TGTGCCATCAGTGAGTCCGGTAGTGAGCAGTTCTTC
14 TRBJ1-4 . TRBV5-1 . CASSLGRTNEKLFF TGCGCCAGCAGCTTGGGACGGACTAATGAAAAACTGTTTTTT
14 TRBJ2-4 . TRBV27 . CASMAWGDKNIQYF TGTGCCAGCATGGCCTGGGGAGACAAAAACATTCAGTACTTC
14 TRBJ2-7 TRBD2 TRBV6-1 . CASSKGPGRAEQYF TGTGCCAGCAGCAAAGGGCCAGGGAGGGCCGAGCAGTACTTC
11 TRBJ1-2 . TRBV7-2 . CASSLSVGYTF TGTGCCAGCAGCTTATCTGTGGGCTACACCTTC
12 TRBJ1-1 . TRBV7-9 . CASSSGQSEAFF TGTGCCAGCAGCTCCGGACAGAGTGAAGCTTTCTTT
16 TRBJ2-3 . TRBV27 . CASSLYLGSSTDTQYF TGTGCCAGCAGTTTATATCTTGGGTCGAGCACAGATACGCAGTATTTT
16 TRBJ1-5 TRBD1 TRBV6-4 . CASSEPTGVSNQPQHF TGTGCCAGCAGTGAGCCGACAGGGGTTAGCAATCAGCCCCAGCATTTT
13 TRBJ2-1 . TRBV27 . CASSYRVSNEQFF TGTGCCAGCAGTTACAGGGTTTCCAATGAGCAGTTCTTC
16 TRBJ2-3 TRBD1 TRBV5-1 . CASSRDSGGAGDTQYF TGCGCCAGCAGCCGGGATTCAGGGGGCGCAGGGGATACGCAGTATTTT
15 TRBJ1-6 TRBD1 TRBV28 . CASSSPGQGNSPLHF TGTGCCAGCAGTAGTCCGGGACAGGGGAATTCACCCCTCCACTTT
12 TRBJ1-2 . TRBV9 . CASRGANYGYTF TGTGCCAGCAGAGGAGCTAACTATGGCTACACCTTC
14 TRBJ2-1 TRBD2 TRBV27 . CASRREGGYNEQFF TGTGCCAGCAGGCGGGAGGGAGGGTACAATGAGCAGTTCTTC
15 TRBJ2-3 . TRBV6-4 . CASSEVGGITDTQYF TGTGCCAGCAGTGAAGTGGGAGGTATCACAGATACGCAGTATTTT
14 TRBJ2-7 TRBD1 TRBV9 . CASSYRTGNYEQYF TGTGCCAGCAGCTACCGGACAGGGAACTACGAGCAGTACTTC
13 TRBJ1-2 . TRBV27 . CASSLSVQGGYTF TGTGCCAGCAGTTTATCCGTTCAGGGAGGCTACACCTTC
11 TRBJ1-2 . TRBV29-1 . CSVVMASECTF TGCAGCGTTGTTATGGCCAGCGAGTGCACCTTC
14 TRBJ2-1 . TRBV30 . CAWRGWSSSSEQFF TGTGCCTGGAGAGGGTGGTCTTCTTCGAGTGAGCAGTTCTTC
11 TRBJ2-7 . TRBV20-1 . CSAYTPYEQYF TGCAGTGCTTACACCCCCTACGAGCAGTACTTC
17 TRBJ2-4 . TRBV2 . CASSETLTGRAKNIQYF TGTGCCAGCAGTGAAACTCTGACAGGCCGAGCCAAAAACATTCAGTACTTC
17 TRBJ2-2 TRBD2 TRBV11-2 . CASSLATSGGDSGELFF TGTGCCAGCAGCTTAGCCACTAGCGGGGGGGACAGCGGGGAGCTGTTTTTT
16 TRBJ2-5 . TRBV14 once CASSPPRGLGQETQYF TGTGCCAGCAGCCCTCCTCGAGGGTTGGGCCAAGAGACCCAGTACTTC
15 TRBJ2-3 . TRBV7-9 few CASSLGGALKDTQYF TGTGCCAGCAGCTTGGGGGGGGCCCTAAAGGATACGCAGTATTTT
13 TRBJ2-7 . TRBV7-9 . CASSFGTYYEQYF TGTGCCAGCAGCTTCGGGACCTATTACGAGCAGTACTTC
15 TRBJ2-4 . TRBV6-5 . CASRPPWGAKNIQYF TGTGCCAGCAGACCCCCATGGGGGGCGAAAAACATTCAGTACTTC
17 TRBJ2-1 TRBD2 TRBV9 . CASSVVAAGGWYNEQFF TGTGCCAGCAGCGTAGTTGCGGCGGGAGGTTGGTACAATGAGCAGTTCTTC
14 TRBJ1-4 . TRBV7-9 . CASSSPVLNEKLFF TGTGCCAGCAGCTCTCCGGTCCTAAATGAAAAACTGTTTTTT
14 TRBJ2-3 . TRBV18 . CASSSSASTDTQYF TGTGCCAGCTCATCCAGTGCTAGCACAGATACGCAGTATTTT
13 TRBJ1-1 TRBD1 TRBV5-6 . CASNRGLGTEAFF TGTGCCAGCAACAGGGGGTTGGGGACTGAAGCTTTCTTT
13 TRBJ1-2 . TRBV5-1 . CASSKRVDYGYTF TGCGCCAGCAGCAAAAGGGTGGACTATGGCTACACCTTC
14 TRBJ1-2 . TRBV4-2 . CASSQAPGLGGYTF TGTGCCAGCAGCCAAGCCCCCGGGTTGGGTGGCTACACCTTC
13 TRBJ2-3 TRBD2 TRBV27 . CASSLAGGDTQYF TGTGCCAGCAGTTTAGCGGGGGGAGATACGCAGTATTTT
15 TRBJ2-1 . TRBV9 . CASSLSPSSYNEQFF TGTGCCAGCAGCTTGAGTCCCAGCTCCTACAATGAGCAGTTCTTC
15 TRBJ2-3 TRBD2 TRBV5-4 . CASSWWGLEGDTQYF TGTGCCAGCAGCTGGTGGGGACTAGAGGGAGATACGCAGTATTTT
14 TRBJ2-5 . TRBV5-1 . CASSLDLLRETQYF TGCGCCAGCAGCTTGGATTTATTGCGAGAGACCCAGTACTTC
19 TRBJ1-3 TRBD1 TRBV4-1 . CASSQDQGQGALSGNTIYF TGCGCCAGCAGCCAAGATCAGGGACAGGGGGCGCTTAGTGGAAACACCATATATTTT
12 TRBJ2-7 . TRBV25-1 . CASSDYPYEQYF TGTGCCAGCAGTGACTACCCCTACGAGCAGTACTTC
15 TRBJ1-5 TRBD1 TRBV2 . CASRVGQGLGQPQHF TGTGCCAGCAGGGTTGGACAGGGGTTGGGTCAGCCCCAGCATTTT
14 TRBJ1-2 . TRBV6-1 once CASGGGALSYGYTF TGTGCCAGCGGGGGCGGGGCCCTATCCTATGGCTACACCTTC
14 TRBJ1-2 . TRBV6-1 . CASRERVLSWGYTF TGTGCCAGCAGGGAACGGGTCCTGAGCTGGGGCTACACCTTC
17 TRBJ2-3 . TRBV7-9 . CASSPSTSTGNWDTQYF TGTGCCAGCAGCCCGTCGACATCGACGGGAAATTGGGATACGCAGTATTTT
13 TRBJ1-2 . TRBV2 . CASRIDRIYGYTF TGTGCCAGCAGGATAGACAGAATTTATGGCTACACCTTC
13 TRBJ1-2 . TRBV13 . CASSLGGAQGYTF TGTGCCAGCAGCTTAGGGGGAGCGCAAGGCTACACCTTC
17 TRBJ2-7 TRBD1 TRBV25-1 . CASSETPDRGRRAEQYF TGTGCCAGCAGTGAAACCCCGGACAGGGGGCGGCGGGCCGAGCAGTACTTC
13 TRBJ2-2 . TRBV27 . CASSPPNTGELFF TGTGCCAGCAGTCCACCGAACACCGGGGAGCTGTTTTTT
14 TRBJ1-2 TRBD1 TRBV27 . CASRIGDREYGYTF TGTGCCAGCAGAATAGGAGACAGGGAGTATGGCTACACCTTC
15 TRBJ1-4 . TRBV7-9 . CASSPGAATNEKLFF TGTGCCAGCAGCCCAGGGGCGGCAACTAATGAAAAACTGTTTTTT
15 TRBJ2-3 TRBD2 TRBV30 once CAWSQGLAETDTQYF TGTGCCTGGAGCCAAGGACTAGCGGAGACAGATACGCAGTATTTT
14 TRBJ1-5 . TRBV6-1 . CASSERGIGRPQHF TGTGCCAGCAGTGAACGCGGCATCGGTCGGCCCCAGCATTTT
13 TRBJ2-1 TRBD2 TRBV11-3 few CASSPGLAGEQFF TGTGCCAGCAGCCCGGGACTAGCGGGTGAGCAGTTCTTC
15 TRBJ1-2 . TRBV4-2 . CASSQVLGRNYGYTF TGTGCCAGCAGCCAAGTCCTGGGACGGAACTATGGCTACACCTTC
15 TRBJ1-1 . TRBV9 . CASSDHRSSGSGAFF TGTGCCAGCAGCGACCACAGGTCGAGTGGGAGCGGAGCTTTCTTT
12 TRBJ1-5 . TRBV30 . CAWSNTYQPQHF TGTGCCTGGAGTAATACTTATCAGCCCCAGCATTTT